This TCR beta chain was recorded in a study of blood T cell repertoires in COVID-19. This clone was seen once. Assay used: immunoSEQ multiplex PCR; TCRdb lists only in-frame clones, some missing. The sample records over 600,000 clones, about 90% being singletons. Trimming shortened V by 2 bases and J by 3 bases, and 7 bases separated the two germline ends. Germline CDR1 is MNHNS and CDR2 is SASEGT. CDR3 length: 13 residues. The V gene is TRBV6-1, the J gene TRBJ1-2; D is unclear. This clonotype originated in a woman younger than 35 with acute or convalescent COVID-19. Sequences were obtained from peripheral blood. The CDR3 DNA reads TGTGCCAGCAGTGAAAACAGCTACTATGGCTACACCTTC. As protein: CASSENSYYGYTF.